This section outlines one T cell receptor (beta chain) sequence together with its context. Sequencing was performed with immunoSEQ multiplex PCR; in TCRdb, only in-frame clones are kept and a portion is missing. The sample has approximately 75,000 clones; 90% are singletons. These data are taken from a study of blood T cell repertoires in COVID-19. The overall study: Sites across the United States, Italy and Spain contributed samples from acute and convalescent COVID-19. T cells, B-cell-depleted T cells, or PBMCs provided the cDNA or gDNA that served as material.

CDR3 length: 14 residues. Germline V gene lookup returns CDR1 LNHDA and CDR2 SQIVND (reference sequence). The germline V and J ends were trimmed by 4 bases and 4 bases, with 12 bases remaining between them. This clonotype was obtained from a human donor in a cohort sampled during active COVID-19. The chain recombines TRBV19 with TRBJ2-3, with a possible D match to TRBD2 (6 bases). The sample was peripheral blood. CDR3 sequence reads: CASSNTLAADTQYF. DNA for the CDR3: TGTGCCAGTAGTAATACACTAGCAGCAGATACGCAGTATTTT.